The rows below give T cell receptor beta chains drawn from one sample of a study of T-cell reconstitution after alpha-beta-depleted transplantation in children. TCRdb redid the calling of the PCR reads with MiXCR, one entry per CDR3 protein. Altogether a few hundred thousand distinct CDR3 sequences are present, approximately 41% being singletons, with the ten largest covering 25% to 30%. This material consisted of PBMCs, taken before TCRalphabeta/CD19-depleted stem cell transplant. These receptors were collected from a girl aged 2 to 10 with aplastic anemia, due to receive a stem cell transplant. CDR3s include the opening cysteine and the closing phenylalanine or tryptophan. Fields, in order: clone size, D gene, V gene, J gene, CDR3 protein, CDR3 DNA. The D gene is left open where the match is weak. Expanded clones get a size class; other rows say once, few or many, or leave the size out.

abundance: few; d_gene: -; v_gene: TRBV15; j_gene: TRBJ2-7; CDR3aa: CATSRERAGEQYF; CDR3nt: TGTGCCACCAGCAGAGAGCGGGCCGGCGAGCAGTACTTC
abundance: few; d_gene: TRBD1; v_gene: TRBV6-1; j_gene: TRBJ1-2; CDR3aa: CASSERRTGATNYGYTF; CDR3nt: TGTGCCAGCAGTGAACGCCGGACAGGGGCGACGAACTATGGCTACACCTTC
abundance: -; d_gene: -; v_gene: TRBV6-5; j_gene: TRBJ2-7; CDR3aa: CASSWGQRSYEQYF; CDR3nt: TGTGCCAGCAGTTGGGGACAACGCTCCTACGAGCAGTACTTC
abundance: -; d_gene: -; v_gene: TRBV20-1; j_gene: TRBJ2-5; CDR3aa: CSAVRQETQYF; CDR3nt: TGCAGTGCCGTTAGGCAAGAGACCCAGTACTTC
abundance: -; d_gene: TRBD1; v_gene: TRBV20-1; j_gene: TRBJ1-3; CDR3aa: CSAREGASGNTIYF; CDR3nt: TGCAGTGCCAGAGAGGGGGCATCTGGAAACACCATATATTTT
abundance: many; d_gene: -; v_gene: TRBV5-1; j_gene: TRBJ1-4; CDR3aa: CASRANGGTTATNEKLFF; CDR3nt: TGCGCCAGCAGGGCGAACGGGGGGACTACAGCAACTAATGAAAAACTGTTTTTT
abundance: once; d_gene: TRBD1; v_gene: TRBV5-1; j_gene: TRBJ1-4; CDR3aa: CASSLRTGKEKLFF; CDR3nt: TGCGCCAGCAGCCTTCGGACAGGGAAGGAAAAACTGTTTTTT
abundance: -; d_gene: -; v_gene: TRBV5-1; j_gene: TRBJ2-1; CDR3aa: CASSLNSRAYNEQFF; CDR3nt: TGCGCCAGCAGCTTGAATTCGCGGGCGTACAATGAGCAGTTCTTC
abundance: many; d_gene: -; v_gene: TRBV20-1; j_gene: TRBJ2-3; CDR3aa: CSAKGDRRGTDTQYF; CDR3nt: TGCAGTGCTAAGGGGGATAGGCGGGGCACAGATACGCAGTATTTT
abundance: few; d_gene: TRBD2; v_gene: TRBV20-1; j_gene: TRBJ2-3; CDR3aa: CSASGTSGMATDTQYF; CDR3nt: TGCAGTGCTAGCGGCACTAGCGGTATGGCCACAGATACGCAGTATTTT
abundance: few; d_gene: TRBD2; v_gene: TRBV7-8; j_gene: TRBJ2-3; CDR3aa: CASSPRGGLTDTQYF; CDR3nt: TGTGCCAGCAGCCCGCGGGGGGGGTTGACAGATACGCAGTATTTT
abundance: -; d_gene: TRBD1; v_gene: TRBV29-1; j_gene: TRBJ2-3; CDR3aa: CSAVPTGRRGTQYF; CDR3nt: TGCAGCGCTGTCCCGACAGGGCGTAGGGGTACGCAGTATTTT
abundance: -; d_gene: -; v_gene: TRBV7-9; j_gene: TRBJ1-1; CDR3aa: CASSPWPGGGTEAFF; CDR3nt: TGTGCCAGCAGCCCCTGGCCGGGGGGAGGCACTGAAGCTTTCTTT
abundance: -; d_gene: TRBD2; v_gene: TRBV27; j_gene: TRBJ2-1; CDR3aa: CASSPLGTSGSGNEQSF; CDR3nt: TGTGCCAGCAGTCCCCTTGGGACTAGCGGGAGCGGGAATGAGCAGTCCTTT
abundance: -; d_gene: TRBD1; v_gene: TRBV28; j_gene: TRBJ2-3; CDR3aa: CASRRQGSDTQYF; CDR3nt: TGTGCCAGCAGAAGACAGGGTTCAGATACGCAGTATTTT
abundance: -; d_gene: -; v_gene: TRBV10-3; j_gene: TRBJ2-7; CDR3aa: CAISDFVPSSSYEQYF; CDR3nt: TGTGCCATCAGTGATTTTGTGCCCTCTAGCTCCTACGAGCAGTACTTC
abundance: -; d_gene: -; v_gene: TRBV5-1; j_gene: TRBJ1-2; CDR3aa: CASSNRNRELNGYTF; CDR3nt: TGCGCCAGCAGCAATCGCAACAGGGAACTGAATGGCTACACCTTC
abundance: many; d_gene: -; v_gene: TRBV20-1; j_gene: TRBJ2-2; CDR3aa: CSARDRRGPMRELFF; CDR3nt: TGCAGTGCTAGAGATCGCCGAGGGCCGATGAGAGAGCTGTTTTTT
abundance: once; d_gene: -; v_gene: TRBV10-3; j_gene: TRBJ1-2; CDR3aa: CTISLTASSYGYTF; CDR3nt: TGTACCATCAGTTTAACGGCTTCTTCCTATGGCTACACCTTC
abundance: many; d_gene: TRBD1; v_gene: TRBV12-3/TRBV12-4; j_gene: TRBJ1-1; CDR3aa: CASSSTGPNTEAFF; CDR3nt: TGTGCCAGCAGTTCGACAGGGCCGAACACTGAAGCTTTCTTT
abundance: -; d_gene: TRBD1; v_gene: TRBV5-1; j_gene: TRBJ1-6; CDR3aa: CASSFGDRASPLHF; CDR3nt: TGCGCCAGCAGCTTCGGGGACAGGGCTTCACCCCTCCACTTT
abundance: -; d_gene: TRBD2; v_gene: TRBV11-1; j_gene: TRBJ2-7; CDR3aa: CASSLARTREASYEQYF; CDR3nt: TGTGCCAGCAGCTTAGCGCGAACGCGGGAGGCCTCCTACGAGCAGTACTTC
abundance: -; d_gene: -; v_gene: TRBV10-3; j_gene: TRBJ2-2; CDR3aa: CAISESGANTGELFF; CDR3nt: TGTGCCATCAGTGAGTCCGGGGCGAACACCGGGGAGCTGTTTTTT
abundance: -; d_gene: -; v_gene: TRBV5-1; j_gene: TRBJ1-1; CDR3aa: CASSSSGSLNTEAFF; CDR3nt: TGCGCCAGCAGCTCCTCGGGATCTTTGAACACTGAAGCTTTCTTT
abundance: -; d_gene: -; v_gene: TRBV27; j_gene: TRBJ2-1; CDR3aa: CASSSLASYNEQFF; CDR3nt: TGTGCCAGCAGTTCGCTAGCGTCCTACAATGAGCAGTTCTTC
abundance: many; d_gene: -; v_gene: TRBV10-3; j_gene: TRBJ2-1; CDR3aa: CATAYRARDEQFF; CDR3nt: TGTGCCACCGCCTACAGGGCCAGGGATGAGCAGTTCTTC
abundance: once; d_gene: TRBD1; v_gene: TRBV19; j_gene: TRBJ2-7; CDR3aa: CASSIATGQGYEQYF; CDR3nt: TGTGCCAGTAGTATAGCCACGGGACAGGGCTACGAGCAGTACTTC
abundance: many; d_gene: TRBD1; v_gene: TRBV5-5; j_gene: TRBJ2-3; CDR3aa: CASSPTGVTDTQYF; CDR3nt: TGTGCCAGCAGTCCTACAGGGGTTACAGATACGCAGTATTTT
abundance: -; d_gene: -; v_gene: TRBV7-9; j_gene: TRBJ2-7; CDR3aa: CASSLARGQSDEQYF; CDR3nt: TGTGCCAGCAGCTTAGCCCGCGGACAGTCTGACGAGCAGTACTTC
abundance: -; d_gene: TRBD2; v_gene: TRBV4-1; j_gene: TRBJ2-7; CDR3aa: CASSHPGGIYEQYF; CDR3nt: TGCGCCAGCAGCCATCCGGGAGGGATTTACGAGCAGTACTTC
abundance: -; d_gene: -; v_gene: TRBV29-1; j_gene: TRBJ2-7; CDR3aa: CSALDGHEQYF; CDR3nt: TGCAGCGCTTTGGACGGGCACGAGCAGTACTTC
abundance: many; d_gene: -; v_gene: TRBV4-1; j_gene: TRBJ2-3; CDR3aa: CASSNPDFYTQYF; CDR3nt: TGCGCCAGCAGCAATCCGGACTTCTATACGCAGTATTTT
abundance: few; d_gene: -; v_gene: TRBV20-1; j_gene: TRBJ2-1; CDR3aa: CSAGGMDFSYNEQFF; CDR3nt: TGCAGTGCTGGGGGGATGGACTTCTCCTACAATGAGCAGTTCTTC
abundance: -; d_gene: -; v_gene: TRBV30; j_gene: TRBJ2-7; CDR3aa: CAWSPRDPTYEQYF; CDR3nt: TGTGCCTGGAGTCCCAGGGATCCCACCTACGAGCAGTACTTC
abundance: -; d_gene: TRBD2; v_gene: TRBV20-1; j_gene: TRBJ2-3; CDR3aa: CSATVTGTSGTDTQYF; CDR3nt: TGCAGTGCCACGGTCACCGGGACTAGCGGCACAGATACGCAGTATTTT
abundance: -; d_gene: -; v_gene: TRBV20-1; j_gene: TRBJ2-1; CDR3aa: CSASPASGWGNEQFF; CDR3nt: TGCAGTGCTTCCCCGGCCAGCGGGTGGGGCAATGAGCAGTTCTTC
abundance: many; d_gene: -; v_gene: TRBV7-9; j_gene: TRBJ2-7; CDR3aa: CASSPTVGHRYEQYF; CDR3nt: TGTGCCAGCAGCCCAACCGTAGGACACCGCTACGAGCAGTACTTC
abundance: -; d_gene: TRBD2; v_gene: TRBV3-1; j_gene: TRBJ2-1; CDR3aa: CASTQDQGLAGGVEQFF; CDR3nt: TGTGCCAGCACCCAAGATCAAGGACTAGCGGGAGGTGTTGAGCAGTTCTTC
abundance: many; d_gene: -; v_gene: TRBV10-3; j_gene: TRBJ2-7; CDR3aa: CAIAAYPEQYF; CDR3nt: TGTGCCATCGCCGCGTACCCCGAGCAGTACTTC
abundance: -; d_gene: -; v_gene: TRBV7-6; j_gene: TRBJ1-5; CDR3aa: CASSLIGPNQPQHF; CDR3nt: TGTGCCAGCAGCTTGATAGGGCCCAATCAGCCCCAGCATTTT
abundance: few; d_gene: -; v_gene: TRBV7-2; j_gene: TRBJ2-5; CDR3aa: CASSFLASASETQYF; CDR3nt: TGTGCCAGCAGCTTCCTAGCGTCGGCGTCGGAGACCCAGTACTTC
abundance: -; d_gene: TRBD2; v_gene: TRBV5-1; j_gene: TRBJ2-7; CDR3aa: CASSLLAGVVRNEQYF; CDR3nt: TGCGCCAGCAGCCTATTAGCGGGAGTGGTTAGAAACGAGCAGTACTTC
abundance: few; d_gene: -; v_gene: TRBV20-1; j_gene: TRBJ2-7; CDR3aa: CSARDGTRDNF; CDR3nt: TGCAGTGCTAGAGATGGGACACGAGATAACTTC
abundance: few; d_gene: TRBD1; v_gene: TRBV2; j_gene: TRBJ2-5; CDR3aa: CASSEDRGQETQYF; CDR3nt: TGTGCCAGCAGCGAGGACAGGGGGCAAGAGACCCAGTACTTC
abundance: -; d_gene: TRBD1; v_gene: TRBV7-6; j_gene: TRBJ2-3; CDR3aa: CASSTSGTENKFSTDTQYF; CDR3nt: TGTGCCAGCAGCACGTCCGGGACAGAAAACAAGTTCAGCACAGATACGCAGTATTTT
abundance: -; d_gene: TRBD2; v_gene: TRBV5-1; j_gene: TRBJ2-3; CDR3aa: CASSPLTSGSDTQYF; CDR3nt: TGCGCCAGCAGCCCCTTGACTAGCGGGAGCGATACGCAGTATTTT
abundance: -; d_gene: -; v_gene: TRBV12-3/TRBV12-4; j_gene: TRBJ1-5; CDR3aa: CASSRPDSYNQPQHF; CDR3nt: TGTGCCAGCAGTCGTCCGGACAGCTACAATCAGCCCCAGCATTTT
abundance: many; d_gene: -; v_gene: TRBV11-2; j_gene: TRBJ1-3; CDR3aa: CASSRAGAGRSGNTIYF; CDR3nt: TGTGCCAGCAGCCGCGCGGGGGCAGGCCGCTCTGGAAACACCATATATTTT
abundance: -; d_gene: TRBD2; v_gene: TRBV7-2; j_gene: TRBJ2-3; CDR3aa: CASSPSRLAGYADTQYF; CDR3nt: TGTGCCAGCAGCCCCTCAAGACTAGCGGGGTATGCAGATACGCAGTATTTT
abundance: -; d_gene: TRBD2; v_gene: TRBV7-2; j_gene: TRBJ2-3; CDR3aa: CASSLEGLSLTDTQYF; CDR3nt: TGTGCCAGCAGCTTAGAGGGACTATCCCTCACAGATACGCAGTATTTT
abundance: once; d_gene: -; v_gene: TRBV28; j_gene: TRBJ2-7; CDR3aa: CASSPPLMTDQHGIHEQYF; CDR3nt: TGTGCCAGCAGCCCGCCCCTGATGACGGACCAGCACGGGATCCACGAGCAGTACTTC
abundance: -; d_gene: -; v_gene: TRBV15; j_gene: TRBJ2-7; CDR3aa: CATSQSGDEQYF; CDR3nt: TGTGCCACCAGCCAGTCGGGGGACGAGCAGTACTTC
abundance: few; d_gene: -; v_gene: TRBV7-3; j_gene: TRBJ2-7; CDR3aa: CASSPGVGSYEQYF; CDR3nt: TGTGCCAGCAGCCCAGGCGTGGGCTCCTACGAGCAGTACTTC
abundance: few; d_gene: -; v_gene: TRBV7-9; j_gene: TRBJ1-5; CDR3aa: CASSLGVGGTDQPQHF; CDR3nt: TGTGCCAGCAGCTTAGGGGTGGGGGGGACGGATCAGCCCCAGCATTTT
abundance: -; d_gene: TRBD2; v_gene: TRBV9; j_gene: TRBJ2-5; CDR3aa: CASSVGTRLAGQETQYF; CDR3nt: TGTGCCAGCAGCGTAGGTACGAGGCTAGCGGGGCAAGAGACCCAGTACTTC